A single sample is the source of the 28 T cell receptor beta chains below, sequenced in a study of response to subunit inactivated influenza vaccine. MiXCR was run by TCRdb on the RT-PCR reads, yielding one entry per CDR3 protein. The sample records about 500,000 distinct CDR3 sequences, approximately 15% being singletons. The specimen was CD4+ T cells sorted from PBMCs, collected approximately 25 months after vaccination. The receptors stem from a man aged 50-75 years who received an inactivated influenza vaccine.

Here the CDR3 DNA reads TGCGCCAGCAGCCAAGACGGCGGGTGTGAGACCCAGTACTTC. Translation: CASSQDGGCETQYF. This chain joins TRBV4-3 and TRBJ2-5, with D possibly being TRBD2 (5 bases). Trimming removed 0 bases from V and 5 bases from J, with 10 bases in between. The CDR3 has 14 residues. Germline V gene lookup returns CDR1 LGHNA and CDR2 YSLEER.

This clonotype appeared a few times. The chain is built from TRBV7-9 and TRBJ2-1, with 10 nucleotides matching TRBD1. The germline V gene encodes CDR1 SEHNR and CDR2 FQNEAQ (reference sequence). J gave up 7 bases and V 5 bases, and 5 bases lay outside the gene matches. This CDR3 contains 14 residues. CDR3: CASSPRDRGNEQFF. The CDR3 DNA reads TGTGCCAGCAGCCCGCGGGACAGGGGTAATGAGCAGTTCTTC.

The chain has TRBV18 and TRBJ1-1; possible D gene TRBD1, 5 bases. Per germline, CDR1 KGHSH and CDR2 LQKENI. Trimming took 2 bases from V and 9 from J, leaving 16 bases between them. This CDR3 has 14 amino acids. The CDR3 reads CASSPGTLQDQAFF. The DNA for the CDR3 is TGTGCCAGCTCACCAGGGACTTTACAAGACCAAGCTTTCTTT.

This clonotype has a handful of counts. The chain carries TRBV4-2 and TRBJ2-5, with 12 nucleotides matching TRBD2. The CDR3 consists of 17 residues. V lost 0 bases, J lost 5 bases, and 7 bases stayed unmatched. Germline-derived CDR1 and CDR2 are LGHNA and YNFKEQ. In DNA form, the CDR3 reads TGTGCCAGCAGCCAAGAGCCTAGCGGGGGGGCCCGTGAGACCCAGTACTTC. Amino acid sequence: CASSQEPSGGARETQYF.

This clonotype has a count of ten or more. This chain links TRBV7-6 with TRBJ2-1; TRBD2 matches 8 bases. The germline CDR1 and CDR2 sequences are SGHVS and FNYEAQ. CDR3 length: 16 amino acids. V shed 1 base and J 6 bases; nucleotides not matched to a gene: 8. In nucleotides, the CDR3 is TGTGCCAGCAGCTTAGGACTAGCGTCGAGGGGCAATGAGCAGTTCTTC. Its protein is CASSLGLASRGNEQFF.

This clonotype was found a few times. V is TRBV20-1 and J is TRBJ2-1, with D maybe TRBD1 (5 bases). Looked up from germline, CDR1 is DFQATT and CDR2 is SNEGSKA (reference sequence). The CDR3 is 12 amino acids. Trimming left V 0 bases short and J 10 bases short, with 10 bases between. The CDR3 reads CSARDRVREQFF. Written as DNA, the CDR3 is TGCAGTGCTAGAGACAGGGTACGGGAGCAGTTCTTC.

In its sample, this clonotype was seen many times. This chain joins TRBV12-3 or TRBV12-4 and TRBJ1-5; maybe TRBD1 (5 bases). There are 14 residues in the CDR3. The V gene lost 4 bases and the J gene lost 1 base, with 8 bases spanning the gap. The DNA of the CDR3 is TGTGCCAGCAGTTGGGGGGGGAGCAATCAGCCCCAGCATTTT. Translating gives CASSWGGSNQPQHF.

The rearrangement joins TRBV7-2 to TRBJ2-7; 11 nucleotides agree with TRBD2. This CDR3 has 16 residues. Trimming removed 5 bases from V and 1 base from J; junction bases left unmatched: 7. Germline V lookup: CDR1 SGHTA, CDR2 FQGNSA. The CDR3 sequence is CASSAQLAGASYEQYF. CDR3 coding DNA: TGTGCCAGCAGCGCCCAACTAGCGGGAGCATCCTACGAGCAGTACTTC.

The V call is TRBV28, the J call TRBJ2-7; D may be TRBD1 (6 bases). Between the trimmed V and J ends, which lost 5 bases and 0 bases, there was a span of 11 bases. The CDR3 loop spans 14 amino acids. CDR1 MDHEN and CDR2 SYDVKM come from the germline V gene. CDR3 protein: CASSPTGISYEQYF. As DNA, the CDR3 is TGTGCCAGCAGTCCTACAGGGATCTCCTACGAGCAGTACTTC.

V usage is TRBV7-2 and J usage is TRBJ1-5; TRBD1 matches 9 bases. In germline, CDR1 is SGHTA, CDR2 FQGNSA. V lost 5 bases, J lost 6 bases, and 11 bases stayed unmatched. CDR3 length: 16 amino acids. The CDR3 DNA reads as TGTGCCAGCAGCCTCCTGGGGACAGGGATCATTCAGCCCCAGCATTTT. Residues: CASSLLGTGIIQPQHF.

This clonotype was counted between two and nine times. The J gene is TRBJ2-1, the V gene TRBV20-1; no clear D gene. The CDR3 spans 11 residues. Germline CDR1 DFQATT, CDR2 SNEGSKA (reference sequence). The V end lost 6 bases, the J end lost 10 bases, and 13 bases lay between the germline ends. DNA of the CDR3: TGCAGTGCATCCCGAAGGGCGGAGCAGTTCTTC. Residues: CSASRRAEQFF.

The CDR3, as DNA: TGTGCCAGCAGGACGGGACAGACGAACACCGGGGAGCTGTTTTTT. Protein product: CASRTGQTNTGELFF. This chain uses TRBV5-5 with TRBJ2-2; 7 nucleotides agree with TRBD1. Germline-derived CDR1 and CDR2 are SGHKS and YYEKEE (reference sequence). The CDR3 extends over 15 amino acids. The V gene end was trimmed by 5 bases and the J gene end by 0 bases; junction bases not matched to a gene: 4. The full variable domain, with the rest looked up from reference TRBV5-5 and TRBJ2-2, is DAGVTQSPTHLIKTRGQQVTLRCSPISGHKSVSWYQQVLGQGPQFIFQYYEKEERGRGNFPDRFSARQFPNYSSELNVNALLLGDSALYLCASRTGQTNTGELFFGEGSRLTVL.

The chain recombines TRBV7-9 with TRBJ2-3, with a possible D match to TRBD2 (6 bases). CDR1 SEHNR and CDR2 FQNEAQ come from the germline V gene (reference sequence). This CDR3 region has 16 residues. V was cut by 6 bases and J by 2 bases, with 18 bases left in between. The CDR3 DNA sequence: TGTGCCAGCAGACAATTAGGTGGCGGGAACACAGATACGCAGTATTTT. It codes for CASRQLGGGNTDTQYF.

In this sample, this clonotype turned up a few times. V usage is TRBV7-8 and J usage is TRBJ2-3; 8 bases align to TRBD2. The CDR3 length is 16 residues. Trimming removed 2 bases from V and 2 bases from J; junction bases left unmatched: 6. Germline-derived CDR1 and CDR2 are SGHVS and FQNEAQ. Here the CDR3 reads CASSLRAGGVTDTQYF. The CDR3 DNA follows: TGTGCCAGCAGCTTACGGGCGGGAGGAGTCACAGATACGCAGTATTTT.

This chain connects TRBV5-1 to TRBJ1-1; TRBD1 is a possible D gene (6 bases). CDR1 SGHRS and CDR2 YFSETQ come from the germline V gene. Trimming left V 9 bases short and J 1 base short, with 16 bases between. This CDR3 has 14 residues. DNA of the CDR3: TGCGCCACCACTGTTGGGGGACAGAACACTGAAGCTTTCTTT. Residues: CATTVGGQNTEAFF.

V is TRBV29-1 and J is TRBJ1-2; 9 positions agree with TRBD1. This CDR3 spans 16 amino acids. Trimming took 4 bases from V and 3 from J; bases not matched to a gene: 12. Germline CDR1 is SQVTM and CDR2 is ANQGSEA. The CDR3: CSVGPATGGAHYGYTF. The CDR3, as DNA: TGCAGCGTTGGACCCGCTACAGGGGGCGCCCACTATGGCTACACCTTC.

This clonotype was recorded a few times. The chain couples TRBV20-1 to TRBJ2-7; 11 nucleotides agree with TRBD2. This CDR3 is built from 15 residues. Germline CDR1 and CDR2: DFQATT and SNEGSKA (reference sequence). The CDR3: CRPSGGPNEGYEQYF. CDR3 nucleotide sequence: TGCAGACCTAGCGGGGGGCCTAACGAGGGGTACGAGCAGTACTTC.

This clonotype appeared a few times. The chain couples TRBV20-1 to TRBJ1-5; D is undetermined. The V and J ends lost 0 bases and 2 bases respectively, with 11 bases between them. The germline gives CDR1 DFQATT, CDR2 SNEGSKA (reference sequence). The CDR3 has 15 amino acids. The CDR3 nucleotides read TGCAGTGCTAGAGACGGACTTCGGGGCAATCAGCCCCAGCATTTT. Translated: CSARDGLRGNQPQHF.

A few counts support this clonotype. This chain uses TRBV20-1 with TRBJ2-1; maybe TRBD2 (6 bases). Germline assignment: CDR1 DFQATT and CDR2 SNEGSKA (reference sequence). V was cut by 4 bases and J by 3 bases, with 10 bases left in between. The CDR3 sequence is 13 residues long. DNA for the CDR3: TGCAGTGCTAAAAGCGGGTTCTACAATGAGCAGTTCTTC. Its translation: CSAKSGFYNEQFF.

This clonotype turned up a few times. This chain joins TRBV4-3 and TRBJ2-1, with D hard to call. Germline loops: CDR1 LGHNA, CDR2 YSLEER. The CDR3 covers 15 residues. Trimming stripped 0 bases from V and 6 bases from J, with 12 bases between. The CDR3 DNA reads TGCGCCAGCAGCCAAGATCGCCGGTCGGGCAATGAGCAGTTCTTC. Protein: CASSQDRRSGNEQFF.

The chain recombines TRBV5-4 with TRBJ2-1, with D perhaps TRBD2 (6 bases). Trimming pared 4 bases from V and 9 bases from J, leaving 14 bases between. This CDR3 is 13 amino acids long. CDR1 is SGHNT, CDR2 YYREEE, per germline (reference sequence). CDR3 sequence (DNA): TGTGCCAGCAGCATACTAGCATATGGTGAGCAGTTCTTC. Its translation is CASSILAYGEQFF.

The rearrangement links TRBV7-2 to TRBJ2-3; the D is unclear. Germline-derived CDR1 and CDR2 are SGHTA and FQGNSA. V lost 1 base and J 5 bases, leaving 7 bases between the germline ends. The CDR3 totals 13 residues. CDR3 protein: CASSLGVLDTQYF. In DNA, the CDR3 is TGTGCCAGCAGCTTAGGAGTGTTAGATACGCAGTATTTT.

This clonotype turned up a few times. The V gene is TRBV6-1, the J gene TRBJ2-1; D might be TRBD2 (6 bases). The CDR3 has 16 residues. V shed 2 bases and J shed 5 bases, with 16 bases lying between them. From germline, CDR1 is MNHNS and CDR2 SASEGT. The CDR3 sequence: CASSERGAGRNNEQFF. The DNA for the CDR3 is TGTGCCAGCAGTGAACGAGGGGCGGGAAGAAACAATGAGCAGTTCTTC.

V and J are TRBV6-5 and TRBJ2-7; either TRBD1 or TRBD2 may fit D (6 bases each). This CDR3 has 15 amino acids. V was pared by 0 bases and J by 0 bases, with 9 bases between. Germline V gene lookup returns CDR1 MNHEY and CDR2 SVGAGI. CDR3 protein: CASSYSWGASYEQYF. Written as DNA, the CDR3 is TGTGCCAGCAGTTACTCGTGGGGGGCCTCCTACGAGCAGTACTTC.

V usage is TRBV30 and J usage is TRBJ2-7, with 8 bases aligning to TRBD1. The CDR3 loop spans 13 amino acids. Germline V gene lookup returns CDR1 GTSNPN and CDR2 SVGIG (reference sequence). J was trimmed by 2 bases and V by 3 bases; bases with no gene match: 3. The chain's CDR3 is CAWSEQGAYEQYF. DNA of the CDR3: TGTGCCTGGAGCGAACAGGGGGCCTACGAGCAGTACTTC. Drawing the rest from reference TRBV30 and TRBJ2-7, the complete variable domain is SQTIHQWPATLVQPVGSPLSLECTVEGTSNPNLYWYRQAAGRGLQLLFYSVGIGQISSEVPQNLSASRPQDRQFILSSKKLLLSDSGFYLCAWSEQGAYEQYFGPGTRLTVT.

This clonotype was seen a handful of times. The chain is built from TRBV6-5 and TRBJ1-1; unclear D gene. Germline CDR1 and CDR2: MNHEY and SVGAGI. This CDR3 is 14 amino acids long. Trimming took 0 bases from V and 8 from J, leaving 13 bases between them. For the CDR3, the DNA is TGTGCCAGCAGTTACTCGTTGGTTAGCTCCGAAGCTTTCTTT. Translating it yields CASSYSLVSSEAFF.

The chain couples TRBV6-5 to TRBJ2-7; 10 nucleotides agree with TRBD1. CDR3 length: 17 residues. Germline-derived CDR1 and CDR2 are MNHEY and SVGAGI. V dropped 4 bases and J dropped 2; count of bases not matched to a gene: 11. Written as DNA, the CDR3 is TGTGCCAGCAGTTCCCATGGGACAGGGGTCGTGCCCTACGAGCAGTACTTC. It specifies CASSSHGTGVVPYEQYF.

This clonotype has only a few counts. V and J are TRBV4-1 and TRBJ1-3; D gene ambiguous. This CDR3 is built from 15 residues. In germline, CDR1 is MGHRA, CDR2 YSYEKL. The germline V and J ends were trimmed by 1 base and 1 base, with 8 bases remaining between them. CDR3 protein: CASSQGANSGNTIYF. CDR3 in DNA: TGCGCCAGCAGCCAAGGGGCCAATTCTGGAAACACCATATATTTT.